The rows below give T cell receptor beta chains drawn from one sample of a study of beta chain features in type 1 diabetes. Clones were read by immunoSEQ multiplex PCR, and TCRdb kept only the in-frame ones, dropping some. This table holds around 400,000 clones, about 15% found once. The sequencing sample was made of naive CD4+ T cells from blood. These receptors were taken from a woman between 18 and 29 years old in good health. Each CDR3 is given with its conserved first and last residue. The order of the fields is V gene, J gene, D gene, CDR3 length, clone size, CDR3 DNA, CDR3 protein. D genes are given only for firm matches. The size entry is marked missing in some rows and otherwise reads once, few, many or a size class.

TRBV11-2	TRBJ1-1	-	10	-	TGTGCCACCGTGAACACTGAAGCTTTCTTT	CATVNTEAFF
TRBV19	TRBJ2-1	-	15	few	TGTGCCAGTATCGGGTTTAGGATCGGGGAGAATGAGCAGTTCTTC	CASIGFRIGENEQFF
TRBV5-1	TRBJ2-1	-	15	-	TGCGCCAGCACCCTAATACCAAGCTCCTACAATGAGCAGTTCTTC	CASTLIPSSYNEQFF
TRBV7-9	TRBJ2-7	TRBD1	12	few	TGTGCCAGCAGCCGACAGGGGAGCGAGCAGTACTTC	CASSRQGSEQYF
TRBV28	TRBJ1-1	TRBD1	13	-	TGTGCCAGCAGTTCTCAGGGGGCCACTGAAGCTTTCTTT	CASSSQGATEAFF
TRBV5-1	TRBJ2-5	TRBD2	13	few	TGCGCCAGCAGCTTCGGGGGGCAAGAGACCCAGTACTTC	CASSFGGQETQYF
TRBV30	TRBJ1-2	TRBD1	15	-	TGTGCCTGGACCATTTTTTTGACAGGGGGCAATGGCTACACCTTC	CAWTIFLTGGNGYTF
TRBV15	TRBJ1-4	-	14	-	TGTGCCACCAGCAGGGGACAACGGAATGAAAAACTGTTTTTT	CATSRGQRNEKLFF
TRBV30	TRBJ1-2	TRBD1	12	-	TGTGCCTGGAGGCAGGGGGCCTATGGCTACACCTTC	CAWRQGAYGYTF
TRBV28	TRBJ1-5	TRBD1	14	-	TGTGCCAGCAGGGCCGGACAGGGAGGTCAGCCCCAGCATTTT	CASRAGQGGQPQHF
TRBV11-1	TRBJ2-7	-	11	-	TGTGCCAGCGGCGTTTCGGGCGAGCAGTACTTC	CASGVSGEQYF
TRBV4-2	TRBJ2-1	-	16	few	TGTGCCAGCAGCCAAGATAGTGCTAGCTCCTACAATGAGCAGTTCTTC	CASSQDSASSYNEQFF
TRBV5-6	TRBJ2-1	TRBD2	15	-	TGTGCCAGCAGCCACGGGAGGTCGTCCTACAATGAGCAGTTCTTC	CASSHGRSSYNEQFF
TRBV7-9	TRBJ1-1	-	15	-	TGTGCCAGCAGCTCGGCGCCGGGGAGGAGCACTGAAGCTTTCTTT	CASSSAPGRSTEAFF
TRBV28	TRBJ1-1	-	15	-	TGTGCCAGCACTCAGGAAGGAGCCGGGGACACTGAAGCTTTCTTT	CASTQEGAGDTEAFF
TRBV5-1	TRBJ2-7	TRBD2	20	few	TGCGCCAGCCGCCGGCAGTCTGCTGTAGGAGGCGGGGGGGTTTCCTACGAGCAGTACTTC	CASRRQSAVGGGGVSYEQYF
TRBV28	TRBJ1-1	TRBD1	14	-	TGTGCCAGCAGTTTCGCTCAGGGGGCCACTGAAGCTTTCTTT	CASSFAQGATEAFF
TRBV15	TRBJ2-1	-	16	-	TGTGCCACCAGCAGAGAGGCATTGGCTGATAACAATGAGCAGTTCTTC	CATSREALADNNEQFF
TRBV15	TRBJ2-6	-	16	-	TGTGCCACCAGCAGACCTGCGTCCACTGGGGCCAACGTCCTGACTTTC	CATSRPASTGANVLTF
TRBV30	TRBJ2-7	-	12	-	TGTGCCTGGACTGGCGGGAAGTACGAGCAGTACTTC	CAWTGGKYEQYF
TRBV13	TRBJ2-7	TRBD1	15	few	TGTGCCAGCAGCAACCGGGACAGAATAAACCCCGAGCAGTACTTC	CASSNRDRINPEQYF
TRBV30	TRBJ1-2	-	12	few	TGTGCCTGGAGCGCGAGCGACTATGGCTACACCTTC	CAWSASDYGYTF
TRBV7-2	TRBJ2-7	TRBD2	15	-	TGTGCCAGCAGCTTAGTTGGGACTAGCGGATACGAGCAGTACTTC	CASSLVGTSGYEQYF
TRBV28	TRBJ2-7	TRBD2	14	-	TGTGCCAGCAGTTTAGAGCGGGAGGGTGCCGAGCAGTACTTC	CASSLEREGAEQYF
TRBV7-2	TRBJ2-7	-	14	few	TGTGCCAGCAGCTTAGCCGGGATTACCTACGAGCAGTACTTC	CASSLAGITYEQYF
TRBV29-1	TRBJ1-1	-	12	-	TGCAGCGTTATCCCAGGGGCCACTGAAGCTTTCTTT	CSVIPGATEAFF
TRBV2	TRBJ1-3	-	14	-	TGTGCCAGCGCCTACTTGACTCCTGGAAACACCATATATTTT	CASAYLTPGNTIYF
TRBV6-4	TRBJ2-1	-	15	-	TGTGCCAGCAGTGACTCGAGTTCCCGTTACAATGAGCAGTTCTTC	CASSDSSSRYNEQFF
TRBV14	TRBJ1-4	-	14	-	TGTGCCAGCAGCCAAGGTCAGGGATATGAAAAACTGTTTTTT	CASSQGQGYEKLFF
TRBV4-1	TRBJ2-1	-	15	few	TGCGCCAGCAGCCAAGACCTGACAGGTTATCGTGAGCAGTTCTTC	CASSQDLTGYREQFF
TRBV21-1	TRBJ2-7	-	16	-	TGTGCCAGCAGCAATTATACAGGGAAAGATACTTGCGAGCAGTACTTC	CASSNYTGKDTCEQYF
TRBV29-1	TRBJ2-5	-	13	-	TGCAGCGTTGAGCCGCGACTCAAAGAGACCCAGTACTTC	CSVEPRLKETQYF
TRBV30	TRBJ2-5	TRBD2	12	-	TGTGCCTGGAGCGCGGGAGGGGAGACCCAGTACTTC	CAWSAGGETQYF
TRBV27	TRBJ2-7	TRBD1	13	-	TGTGCCAGCAGCGACAGGGTACCCTACGAGCAGTACTTC	CASSDRVPYEQYF
TRBV6-5	TRBJ1-2	-	13	few	TGTGCCAGCAGTTACCTCAGGAACTATGGCTACACCTTC	CASSYLRNYGYTF